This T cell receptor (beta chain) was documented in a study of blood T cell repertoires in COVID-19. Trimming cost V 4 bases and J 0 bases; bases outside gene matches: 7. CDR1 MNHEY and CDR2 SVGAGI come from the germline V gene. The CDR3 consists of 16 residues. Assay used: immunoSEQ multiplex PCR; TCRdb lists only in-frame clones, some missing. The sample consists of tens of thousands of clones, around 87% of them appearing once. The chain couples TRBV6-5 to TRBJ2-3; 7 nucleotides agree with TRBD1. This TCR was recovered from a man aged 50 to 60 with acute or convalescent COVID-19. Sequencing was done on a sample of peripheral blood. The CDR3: CASSSGTAPSTDTQYF. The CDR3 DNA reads TGTGCCAGCAGTTCTGGGACAGCCCCTAGCACAGATACGCAGTATTTT.